The clone carrying this T cell receptor beta chain was seen a few times. The data originate from a study of control samples from healthy donors and cancer patients. The protocol was immunoSEQ multiplex PCR, while the TCRdb copy is restricted to in-frame clones and leaves out a portion. The sample holds approximately 190,000 clones, around 90% seen once. The CDR3 is made up of 15 amino acids. V dropped 3 bases and J dropped 6 bases, with 15 bases sitting between them. Germline V CDR1 and CDR2: SGHVS, FNYEAQ. V is TRBV7-6 and J is TRBJ1-5; maybe TRBD1 (6 bases). Input material: blood. The clonotype comes from a man under 40 in good health. CDR3 sequence: CASSLGGGGRQPQHF. CDR3 DNA: TGTGCCAGCAGCTTGGGCGGAGGGGGGCGTCAGCCCCAGCATTTT.